These 25 T cell receptor beta chains originate from one sample sequenced in a study of T cells in Graves' hyperthyroidism and ophthalmopathy. Researchers amplified the TCR beta CDR3 regions from RNA transcripts. First-round RT-PCR of the TCR CDR3 relied on the HTBI primer set. One entry per CDR3 protein results from TCRdb running MiXCR on the multiplex PCR reads. The data hold 400,000 to 550,000 distinct CDR3 sequences, with under 15% observed a single time. Sequenced material: blood. The receptors were gathered from a woman aged 18-30 years with Graves' hyperthyroidism.

This clonotype has ten or more counts. This rearrangement joins TRBV18 to TRBJ2-3; D ambiguous. The length of the CDR3 is 13 residues. In germline, CDR1 is KGHSH, CDR2 LQKENI. The V end was cut by 4 bases, the J end by 6 bases, with 11 bases between. This CDR3 is CASSRALGDTQYF. The CDR3 DNA sequence: TGTGCCAGCTCACGGGCCTTGGGGGATACGCAGTATTTT. The variable domain in full, completed from reference TRBV18 and TRBJ2-3, reads NAGVMQNPRHLVRRRGQEARLRCSPMKGHSHVYWYRQLPEEGLKFMVYLQKENIIDESGMPKERFSAEFPKEGPSILRIQQVVRGDSAAYFCASSRALGDTQYFGPGTRLTVL.

This clonotype was detected many times. V and J are TRBV30 and TRBJ2-1; 9 bases line up with TRBD2. The V and J ends lost 5 bases and 9 bases, in that order; junction bases with no gene match: 11. The CDR3 runs 14 residues. CDR1 is GTSNPN, CDR2 SVGIG, per germline (reference sequence). For the CDR3, the DNA is TGTGCCTGGGACTATCTAGCGGGAACCAGTGAGCAGTTCTTC. Residues: CAWDYLAGTSEQFF.

This clonotype has ten or more counts. The chain has TRBV30 and TRBJ2-4; D uncertain. The CDR3 extends over 12 amino acids. Germline V gives CDR1 GTSNPN, CDR2 SVGIG (reference sequence). V lost 3 bases and J 5 bases, leaving 8 bases between the germline ends. This chain's CDR3 is CAWRTPQNIQYF. The CDR3 nucleotides read TGTGCCTGGAGGACTCCGCAAAACATTCAGTACTTC.

Ten or more counts support this clonotype. The chain uses TRBV30 and TRBJ1-6; D is possibly TRBD1 (5 bases). The CDR3 covers 15 residues. Germline-derived CDR1 and CDR2 are GTSNPN and SVGIG (reference sequence). V was shortened by 0 bases and J by 9 bases, with 15 bases between the two germline ends. The CDR3 loop is CAWSVEGRASSPLHF. CDR3 sequence (DNA): TGTGCCTGGAGTGTAGAGGGCAGGGCCAGTTCACCCCTCCACTTT.

CDR3 residues: CASTLSNEQYF. The CDR3 nucleotides are TGTGCCAGCACCCTATCTAACGAGCAGTACTTC. The rearrangement uses TRBV5-6 and TRBJ2-7; D unclear. From germline, CDR1 is SGHDT and CDR2 YYEEEE. Trimming cost V 6 bases and J 5 bases, with 9 bases left between them. CDR3 length: 11 amino acids.

This clonotype turned up a few times. The chain couples TRBV7-6 to TRBJ2-1; tentatively, D is TRBD1 or TRBD2 (5 bases each). The CDR3 totals 14 residues. Germline values: CDR1 SGHVS, CDR2 FNYEAQ. Trimming pared 8 bases from V and 7 bases from J, leaving 18 bases between. In nucleotides, the CDR3 is TGTGCCAGCTGGGGACGCCGGAGGCCGAATGAGCAGTTCTTC. This translates into CASWGRRRPNEQFF.

This clonotype was seen repeatedly, ten times or more. The chain combines TRBV12-3 or TRBV12-4 with TRBJ1-2; D is ambiguous. Trimming removed 5 bases at V and 7 bases at J, with 20 bases between. There are 15 residues in the CDR3. CDR3: CASSPPGRSYCGYTF. The CDR3 bases are TGTGCCAGCAGTCCTCCGGGCAGGAGCTACTGTGGCTACACCTTC.

This chain links TRBV4-1 with TRBJ2-3, with D possibly matching TRBD2 (6 bases). Germline CDR1 reads MGHRA; CDR2 reads YSYEKL. The CDR3 sequence is 16 residues long. Trimming stripped 0 bases from V and 0 bases from J, with 10 bases between. CDR3 sequence: CASSQDARDSTDTQYF. The CDR3 coding sequence is TGCGCCAGCAGCCAAGATGCGCGGGACAGCACAGATACGCAGTATTTT.

The chain is built from TRBV7-6 and TRBJ2-1; a possible D gene is TRBD1 (7 bases). Germline CDR1 SGHVS, CDR2 FNYEAQ. With 1 base removed from V and 6 bases from J, the gap between germline ends came to 19 bases. This CDR3 is built from 17 residues. The CDR3 sequence: CASSLVPGQGGGNEQFF. In DNA, the CDR3 is TGTGCCAGCAGCTTAGTACCTGGTCAGGGGGGCGGCAATGAGCAGTTCTTC.

This clonotype was seen at least ten times. One end of the junction fails to match germline, which may point to a read error. This chain links TRBV28 with TRBJ2-2; 9 nucleotides agree with TRBD2. The CDR3 loop spans 19 amino acids. The germline gives CDR1 MDHEN, CDR2 SYDVKM. The CDR3 bases are TGTGCCAGCAGTTTATCCCATTTCGTAGCGGGAGTAAACACCGAGGAGCTGTTTTTT. Its protein product is CASSLSHFVAGVNTEELFF.

This clonotype was counted many times. The chain couples TRBV6-2 or TRBV6-3 to TRBJ1-1, with TRBD1 matching 7 bases. The ends lost 6 bases at V and 1 base at J; junction bases unmatched: 5. Germline lookup yields CDR1 MNHEY and CDR2 SVGEGT. The CDR3 extends over 14 amino acids. The chain's CDR3 is CASRGQIGNTEAFF. CDR3 nucleotides: TGTGCCAGCAGGGGACAGATAGGGAACACTGAAGCTTTCTTT.

The chain carries TRBV14 and TRBJ1-4, with 10 bases matching TRBD1. Per the germline V gene, CDR1 is SGHDN and CDR2 is FVKESK. CDR3 length: 15 residues. The ends lost 2 bases at V and 8 bases at J; junction bases unmatched: 5. CDR3 DNA sequence: TGTGCCAGCAGCCAAATCAGGACAGGGGGAGAAAAACTGTTTTTT. It codes for CASSQIRTGGEKLFF. Combining the CDR3 with reference TRBV14 and TRBJ1-4 gives the whole variable domain EAGVTQFPSHSVIEKGQTVTLRCDPISGHDNLYWYRRVMGKEIKFLLHFVKESKQDESGMPNNRFLAERTGGTYSTLKVQPAELEDSGVYFCASSQIRTGGEKLFFGSGTQLSVL.

This clonotype was counted at least ten times. V is TRBV5-6 and J is TRBJ1-5; TRBD1 might be the D (6 bases). CDR1 and CDR2 (germline): SGHDT, YYEEEE. The CDR3 contains 16 residues. Trimming pared 2 bases from V and 2 bases from J, leaving 14 bases between. The CDR3 loop is CASSFQGLVGNQPQHF. CDR3 nucleotide sequence: TGTGCCAGCAGCTTCCAGGGGCTGGTAGGCAATCAGCCCCAGCATTTT.

This clonotype was seen ten or more times. The chain couples TRBV5-1 to TRBJ2-4, with D perhaps TRBD1 (7 bases). The CDR3 spans 17 residues. Germline V gives CDR1 SGHRS, CDR2 YFSETQ. Trimming left V 0 bases short and J 3 bases short, with 16 bases between. The CDR3 DNA reads as TGCGCCAGCAGCTTGGGAACCAGGCAGGGGGGCAAAAACATTCAGTACTTC. Amino acid sequence: CASSLGTRQGGKNIQYF.

The table lists this clonotype with many counts. The chain links TRBV10-3 to TRBJ1-1; 9 nucleotides line up with TRBD1. The CDR3 runs to 16 residues. The V segment lost 3 bases and the J segment 3 bases; nucleotides outside the gene matches: 8. CDR1 and CDR2 from the germline V gene are ENHRY and SYGVKD. As DNA, the CDR3 is TGTGCCATCAGTGACCCGGACAGGGGCAGGGACACTGAAGCTTTCTTT. Translating it yields CAISDPDRGRDTEAFF.

This clonotype was found many times. V gene TRBV6-1 combines with J gene TRBJ2-5; D unclear. The CDR3 runs 12 residues. Per germline, CDR1 MNHNS and CDR2 SASEGT. The ends were cut back, 4 bases at V and 4 bases at J, with 7 bases in the middle. The CDR3 coding sequence is TGTGCCAGCAGTGCCGAGGTAGAGACCCAGTACTTC. Translation gives CASSAEVETQYF.

This clonotype occurred many times. The gene calls are TRBV7-9 and TRBJ2-1, with D possibly being TRBD2 (6 bases). The ends were cut back, 5 bases at V and 6 bases at J, with 17 bases in the middle. The CDR3 is 15 amino acids. CDR1 and CDR2 (germline): SEHNR, FQNEAQ (reference sequence). The CDR3, as DNA: TGTGCCAGCAGCCCCCTGGGGGGAGCGGGCAATGAGCAGTTCTTC. Amino acids: CASSPLGGAGNEQFF.

Only a few counts were recorded for this clonotype. V usage is TRBV29-1 and J usage is TRBJ2-5, with 8 nucleotides matching TRBD2. CDR3 length: 14 amino acids. Trimming removed 4 bases from V and 4 bases from J; junction bases left unmatched: 8. Per the germline V gene, CDR1 is SQVTM and CDR2 is ANQGSEA. This CDR3 reads CSVVRAGVIETQYF. CDR3 DNA sequence: TGCAGCGTTGTTCGAGCGGGAGTCATAGAGACCCAGTACTTC.

This clonotype was seen a handful of times. This chain uses TRBV29-1 with TRBJ2-2, with D uncertain. V was cut by 5 bases and J by 2 bases, with 3 bases left in between. The germline gives CDR1 SQVTM, CDR2 ANQGSEA. The CDR3 sequence is 11 residues long. The DNA for the CDR3 is TGCAGCGTTCTAAACACCGGGGAGCTGTTTTTT. Its protein is CSVLNTGELFF.

This clonotype occurred a few times. The rearrangement joins TRBV30 to TRBJ1-5; 10 bases are a match to TRBD1. Germline V gene lookup returns CDR1 GTSNPN and CDR2 SVGIG (reference sequence). The CDR3 length is 16 residues. J lost 6 bases, V lost 2 bases, and 10 bases had no gene match. CDR3 sequence: CAWSLPRGQGSQPQHF. CDR3 nucleotide sequence: TGTGCCTGGAGTCTGCCCAGGGGACAGGGGAGTCAGCCCCAGCATTTT.

In this sample, this clonotype turned up many times. This chain uses TRBV29-1 with TRBJ2-1; TRBD2 is a possible D gene (5 bases). Trimming took 5 bases from V and 6 from J, leaving 11 bases between them. CDR3 length: 12 residues. Germline V gives CDR1 SQVTM, CDR2 ANQGSEA. The CDR3 bases are TGCAGCGTTAATCGGGGTGGCAATGAGCAGTTCTTC. Translating gives CSVNRGGNEQFF.

In this sample, this clonotype turned up many times. The chain uses TRBV18 and TRBJ2-1; perhaps TRBD2 as D (5 bases). Germline V gene data show CDR1 as KGHSH and CDR2 as LQKENI. The CDR3 has 15 amino acids. V was cut by 2 bases and J by 0 bases, with 8 bases left in between. CDR3 in DNA: TGTGCCAGCTCACCAGTAGCGCTCTCCTACAATGAGCAGTTCTTC. Its protein product is CASSPVALSYNEQFF.

The table lists this clonotype with many counts. V gene TRBV28 combines with J gene TRBJ2-5; TRBD1 agrees at 8 bases. The germline V gene has CDR1 MDHEN and CDR2 SYDVKM. This CDR3 is 13 amino acids long. V lost 6 bases and J lost 5; bases outside the gene matches: 5. CDR3 nucleotides: TGTGCCAGCAGAAATCAGGGGGCTGAGACCCAGTACTTC. This encodes CASRNQGAETQYF.

The sample holds many counts of this clonotype. The V gene is TRBV20-1, the J gene TRBJ1-2, with TRBD1 matching 9 bases. The CDR3 sequence is 13 residues long. Unmatched junction bases numbered 3, after V lost 5 bases and J lost 2 bases. CDR1 and CDR2 from the germline V gene are DFQATT and SNEGSKA (reference sequence). CDR3 sequence reads: CSASDRGNYGYTF. CDR3 in DNA: TGCAGTGCTTCTGACAGGGGGAACTATGGCTACACCTTC.

Note on this clonotype: This may be a read error: a much more frequent sequence differs by one nucleotide. The chain combines TRBV5-4 with TRBJ1-1, with 7 bases identical to TRBD1. CDR1 and CDR2 from the germline V gene are SGHNT and YYREEE (reference sequence). The CDR3 covers 14 residues. CDR3 coding DNA: TGTGCCAGCAGCTCTGAACAGGGGAACGCTGAAGCTTTCTTT. Protein: CASSSEQGNAEAFF.